Listed here are 5 T cell receptor beta chains from one sample, sequenced in a study of T cell responses to AZD1222 COVID-19 vaccine. Repertoires were generated with immunoSEQ multiplex PCR, while TCRdb's copy carries only in-frame clones and drops some. The sample has 150,000 or so clones; 70% to 90% are singletons. The sample consisted of peripheral blood, taken on day 0 of AZD1222 vaccination. The source of these receptors is an adult in good health.

The chain uses TRBV7-9 and TRBJ2-4; weak D call: TRBD2 (6 bases). There are 14 residues in the CDR3. Trimming removed 2 bases from V and 8 bases from J, with 13 bases in between. CDR1 is SEHNR, CDR2 FQNEAQ, per germline (reference sequence). The CDR3 region has the DNA TGTGCCAGCAGCTTAATCTCGGGACTTGACATTCAGTACTTC. It encodes CASSLISGLDIQYF.

The rearrangement links TRBV7-7 to TRBJ1-2; possible D gene TRBD1, 5 bases. CDR1 SSHAT and CDR2 FNYEAQ come from the germline V gene (reference sequence). With 1 base removed from V and 4 bases from J, the gap between germline ends came to 16 bases. The CDR3 is made up of 16 amino acids. Here the CDR3 DNA reads TGTGCCAGCAGCTTAGGGATCCGGGACGCTCGCTATGGCTACACCTTC. Encoded protein: CASSLGIRDARYGYTF.

This clone appeared once. The chain combines TRBV6-5 with TRBJ1-1, with TRBD1 as a possible D gene (6 bases). This CDR3 has 15 amino acids. Trimming pared 5 bases from V and 4 bases from J, leaving 17 bases between. The germline gives CDR1 MNHEY, CDR2 SVGAGI. CDR3 residues: CASSTWRRDTTEAFF. DNA of the CDR3: TGTGCCAGCAGTACATGGCGCCGGGACACCACTGAAGCTTTCTTT.

The chain combines TRBV7-2 with TRBJ2-7; perhaps TRBD2 as D (7 bases). The germline V gene encodes CDR1 SGHTA and CDR2 FQGNSA. This CDR3 has 15 residues. Trimming left V 1 base short and J 3 bases short, with 13 bases between. In nucleotides, the CDR3 is TGTGCCAGCAGCTTAGGAGGGGGGGGAGTCTACGAGCAGTACTTC. This codes for CASSLGGGGVYEQYF. Drawing the rest from reference TRBV7-2 and TRBJ2-7, the complete variable domain is GAGVSQSPSNKVTEKGKDVELRCDPISGHTALYWYRQSLGQGLEFLIYFQGNSAPDKSGLPSDRFSAERTGGSVSTLTIQRTQQEDSAVYLCASSLGGGGVYEQYFGPGTRLTVT.

This chain uses TRBV4-2 with TRBJ1-2; D perhaps matches TRBD1 (5 bases). CDR3 size: 15 residues. Germline values: CDR1 LGHNA, CDR2 YNFKEQ. The ends were cut back, 1 base at V and 4 bases at J, with 13 bases in the middle. The chain's CDR3 is CASSQGEGRSYGYTF. CDR3 in DNA: TGTGCCAGCAGCCAAGGGGAGGGACGAAGCTATGGCTACACCTTC.